This entry lists 9 T cell receptor beta chains sequenced from one sample in a study of T cells in localized non-small cell lung cancer. Generated by immunoSEQ multiplex PCR, the TCRdb table keeps only in-frame clones and is missing some. The table includes 1,100 to 1,500 clones, about a fifth detected once. The sample consisted of lung tumor tissue, taken before any cancer treatment. The receptors were gathered from a male donor at least 60 years old with stage II squamous cell lung carcinoma.

V usage is TRBV19 and J usage is TRBJ1-3, with 7 bases fitting TRBD1. This CDR3 has 16 residues. V was pared by 3 bases and J by 1 base, with 6 bases of the junction left unmatched. Per the germline V gene, CDR1 is LNHDA and CDR2 is SQIVND (reference sequence). The DNA of the CDR3 is TGTGCCAGTAGTATTTCGACAGGGCCGTCTGGAAACACCATATATTTT. Amino acid sequence: CASSISTGPSGNTIYF.

This clone has a handful of counts. This chain uses TRBV7-2 with TRBJ1-1, with TRBD1 as a possible D gene (5 bases). Trimming left V 6 bases short and J 3 bases short, with 11 bases between. CDR1 SGHTA and CDR2 FQGNSA come from the germline V gene. The CDR3 is made up of 13 amino acids. This CDR3 reads CASSLTGDTEAFF. CDR3 DNA: TGTGCCAGCAGTTTAACGGGGGACACTGAAGCTTTCTTT.

This clone was detected only a few times. The chain employs TRBV11-3 and TRBJ2-7; no reliable D call. The CDR3 totals 15 residues. Between the trimmed V and J ends, which lost 4 bases and 2 bases, there was a span of 15 bases. The germline V gene encodes CDR1 SGHNT and CDR2 YENEEA. The CDR3 nucleotides are TGTGCCAGCAGCTCGGACCCTGCTTCGGCCTACGAGCAGTACTTC. Residues: CASSSDPASAYEQYF. Using reference TRBV11-3 and TRBJ2-7 for the parts outside the CDR3, the full variable domain is EAGVVQSPRYKIIEKKQPVAFWCNPISGHNTLYWYLQNLGQGPELLIRYENEEAVDDSQLPKDRFSAERLKGVDSTLKIQPAELGDSAVYLCASSSDPASAYEQYFGPGTRLTVT.

This clone was seen a handful of times. The rearrangement uses TRBV19 and TRBJ1-1, with D possibly TRBD1 on 6 matching bases. The germline V and J ends were trimmed by 8 bases and 1 base, with 20 bases remaining between them. This CDR3 has 16 amino acids. Germline loops: CDR1 LNHDA, CDR2 SQIVND (reference sequence). CDR3 coding DNA: TGTGCCAGTTGCCCCCGATACAGGGTCGGGAACACTGAAGCTTTCTTT. It encodes CASCPRYRVGNTEAFF.

Relative to its sample, this clone is medium-sized. The chain recombines TRBV6-8 with TRBJ2-3, with 8 bases matching TRBD1. Trimming cost V 3 bases and J 6 bases; bases outside gene matches: 11. The CDR3 consists of 16 residues. Germline values: CDR1 MNHGY, CDR2 SAAAGT. DNA for the CDR3: TGTGCCAGCAGTTATACTTTGGGGGACAGGTGGGATACGCAGTATTTT. Translating it yields CASSYTLGDRWDTQYF.

This clone was seen only a few times. V usage is TRBV11-3 and J usage is TRBJ1-2; TRBD1 matches at 9 bases. The CDR3 runs 15 residues. Germline loops: CDR1 SGHNT, CDR2 YENEEA. Trimming took 5 bases from V and 0 from J; bases not matched to a gene: 4. The CDR3 sequence is CASSPTGGTNYGYTF. CDR3 DNA: TGTGCCAGCAGCCCGACAGGGGGGACTAACTATGGCTACACCTTC.

The chain has TRBV12-5 and TRBJ2-5, with 11 bases matching TRBD1. This CDR3 spans 14 amino acids. The germline V gene has CDR1 LGHNT and CDR2 FRNRAP. CDR3 sequence: CASKRTGGWETQYF. The CDR3 bases are TGTGCCAGTAAGAGGACAGGGGGCTGGGAGACCCAGTACTTC.

The chain is built from TRBV14 and TRBJ2-7; 8 bases match TRBD1. Trimming at V came to 0 bases and at J to 0 bases, leaving 4 bases not matched to a gene. This CDR3 contains 16 residues. CDR1 is SGHDN, CDR2 FVKESK, per germline. The CDR3 loop reads CASSQDGQGASYEQYF. For the CDR3, the DNA is TGTGCCAGCAGCCAAGACGGGCAGGGGGCCTCCTACGAGCAGTACTTC. The whole variable domain, filled in from reference TRBV14 and TRBJ2-7, reads EAGVTQFPSHSVIEKGQTVTLRCDPISGHDNLYWYRRVMGKEIKFLLHFVKESKQDESGMPNNRFLAERTGGTYSTLKVQPAELEDSGVYFCASSQDGQGASYEQYFGPGTRLTVT.

V usage is TRBV11-3 and J usage is TRBJ2-5, with 8 bases lining up with TRBD2. CDR3 length: 14 residues. Per the germline V gene, CDR1 is SGHNT and CDR2 is YENEEA. V lost 4 bases, J lost 5 bases, and 6 bases stayed unmatched. CDR3: CASSSTSARETQYF. The CDR3 region has the DNA TGTGCCAGCAGCTCGACTAGCGCGAGGGAGACCCAGTACTTC.